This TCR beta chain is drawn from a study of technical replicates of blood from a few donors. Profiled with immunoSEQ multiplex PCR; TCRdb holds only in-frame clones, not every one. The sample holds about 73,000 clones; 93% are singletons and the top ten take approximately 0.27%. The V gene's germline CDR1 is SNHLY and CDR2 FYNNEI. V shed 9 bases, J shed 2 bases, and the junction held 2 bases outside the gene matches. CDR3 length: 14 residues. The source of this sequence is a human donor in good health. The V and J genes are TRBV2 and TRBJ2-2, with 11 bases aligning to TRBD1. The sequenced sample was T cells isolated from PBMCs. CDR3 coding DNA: TGTGCCAGTCGGACAGGGGGCAACACCGGGGAGCTGTTTTTT. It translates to CASRTGGNTGELFF.